Listed below are T cell receptor beta chains from one sample, sequenced in a study of OX40 agonist ivuxolimab in advanced cancers. Clones were sequenced by immunoSEQ multiplex PCR, and TCRdb holds only the in-frame ones, with some missing. The top ten clones hold 1.5% to 2% of a sample with over 65,000 clones, about 92% of them seen once. This material consisted of CD4+ or CD8+ T cells sorted from blood, taken in a trial of the OX40 agonist ivuxolimab. The receptors derive from an adult with an advanced solid tumor such as melanoma, head and neck, liver or kidney cancer. Both conserved end residues are part of each CDR3. Fields, in order: D gene, J gene, V gene, clone size, CDR3 protein, CDR3 DNA. D genes are given only for firm matches. A row's size may be missing; if present it is once, few, many or a size class.

.,TRBJ2-4,TRBV15,.,CATSRDFENIQYF,TGTGCCACCAGCAGAGATTTCGAAAACATTCAGTACTTC
.,TRBJ1-6,TRBV19,.,CASSPRGAPYNSPLHF,TGTGCCAGTAGTCCCCGAGGGGCACCCTATAATTCACCCCTCCACTTT
.,TRBJ1-2,TRBV29-1,.,CSPTSRDKGLGYTF,TGCAGCCCCACGTCCCGGGACAAAGGTCTGGGCTACACCTTC
TRBD2,TRBJ2-5,TRBV4-1,.,CASSLAGVETQYF,TGCGCCAGCAGCCTGGCGGGGGTAGAGACCCAGTACTTC
.,TRBJ1-1,TRBV5-8,.,CASSHIRREYVEAFF,TGTGCCAGCAGCCATATCCGGAGGGAATACGTTGAAGCTTTCTTT
.,TRBJ1-1,TRBV19,.,CASSIGWRNTEAFF,TGTGCCAGTAGTATCGGCTGGAGAAACACTGAAGCTTTCTTT
TRBD1,TRBJ1-2,TRBV7-9,once,CASSSRTGGSYGYTF,TGTGCCAGCAGCTCACGGACAGGGGGCTCGTATGGCTACACCTTC
.,TRBJ1-1,TRBV25-1,.,CASSEDMDNTEAFF,TGTGCCAGCAGTGAAGATATGGACAACACTGAAGCTTTCTTT
.,TRBJ2-2,TRBV6-5,once,CASRFLQTGELFF,TGTGCCAGCAGGTTCTTACAGACCGGGGAGCTGTTTTTT
.,TRBJ2-5,TRBV6-6,.,CASSGSPETQYF,TGTGCCAGCAGCGGCTCACCGGAGACCCAGTACTTC
TRBD2,TRBJ2-1,TRBV30,.,CAGRGTANEQFF,TGTGCTGGGAGGGGCACAGCCAATGAGCAGTTCTTC
TRBD1,TRBJ1-2,TRBV7-2,.,CASSFDRAVRYTF,TGTGCCAGCAGCTTCGACAGGGCAGTGCGCTACACCTTC
.,TRBJ2-4,TRBV7-3,few,CASSLTGAQNIQYF,TGTGCCAGCAGCTTAACAGGGGCCCAAAACATTCAGTACTTC
.,TRBJ2-2,TRBV5-1,.,CASSPSGSTGELFF,TGCGCCAGCAGCCCCTCGGGATCGACTGGGGAGCTGTTTTTT
.,TRBJ2-2,TRBV4-1,.,CASSQEGGRGFGELFF,TGCGCCAGCAGCCAAGAGGGTGGCCGGGGGTTCGGGGAGCTGTTTTTT